This T cell receptor beta chain originates from a study of shared clonotypes between healthy human individuals. Clones were read by immunoSEQ multiplex PCR, and TCRdb kept only the in-frame ones, dropping some. The data show around 320,000 clones, 80% to 90% seen once. The germline gives CDR1 SQVTM, CDR2 ANQGSEA. The V gene lost 7 bases and the J gene lost 6 bases, with 16 bases spanning the gap. The CDR3 runs 13 residues. The source of this sequence is a man aged 18 to 29 in good health. Sequencing was performed on memory CD8+ T cells sorted from blood. Subset meaning: CD45RO+ cells pooled with CCR7-negative TemRA cells. The chain joins TRBV29-1 to TRBJ2-1; D is unresolved. CDR3 amino acids: CSARDGFVNEQFF. DNA for the CDR3: TGCAGCGCCAGAGATGGGTTCGTCAATGAGCAGTTCTTC.